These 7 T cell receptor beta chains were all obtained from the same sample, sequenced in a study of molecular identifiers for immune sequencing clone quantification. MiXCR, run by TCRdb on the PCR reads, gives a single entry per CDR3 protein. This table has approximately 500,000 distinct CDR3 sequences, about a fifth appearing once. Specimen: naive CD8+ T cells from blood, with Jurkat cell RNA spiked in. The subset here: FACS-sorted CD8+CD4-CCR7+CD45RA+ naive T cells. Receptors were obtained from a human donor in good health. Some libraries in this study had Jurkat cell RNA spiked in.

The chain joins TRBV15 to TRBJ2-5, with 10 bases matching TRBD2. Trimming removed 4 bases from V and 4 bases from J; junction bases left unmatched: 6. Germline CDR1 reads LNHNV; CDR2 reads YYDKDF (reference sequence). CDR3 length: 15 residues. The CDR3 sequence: CATSIRLAGAETQYF. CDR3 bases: TGTGCCACCAGCATTAGGCTAGCGGGAGCAGAGACCCAGTACTTC.

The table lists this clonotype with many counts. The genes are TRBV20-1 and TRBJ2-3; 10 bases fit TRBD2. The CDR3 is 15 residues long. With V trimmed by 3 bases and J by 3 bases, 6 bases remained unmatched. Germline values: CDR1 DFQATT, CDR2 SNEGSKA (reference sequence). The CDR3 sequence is CSASSGTSVTDTQYF. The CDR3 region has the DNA TGCAGTGCTAGTAGCGGGACTAGCGTAACAGATACGCAGTATTTT.

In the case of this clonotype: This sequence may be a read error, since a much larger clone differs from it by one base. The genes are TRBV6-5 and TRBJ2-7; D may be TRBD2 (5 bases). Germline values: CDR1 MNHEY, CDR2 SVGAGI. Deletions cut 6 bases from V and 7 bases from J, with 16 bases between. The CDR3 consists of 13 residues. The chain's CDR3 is CASSPTPGKEQYF. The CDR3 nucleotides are TGTGCCAGCAGCCCCACCCCGGGGAAGGAGCAGTACTTC.

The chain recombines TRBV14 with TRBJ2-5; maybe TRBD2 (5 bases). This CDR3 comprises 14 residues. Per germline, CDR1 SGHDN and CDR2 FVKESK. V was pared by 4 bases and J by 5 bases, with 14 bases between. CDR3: CASSPWTGFETQYF. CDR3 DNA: TGTGCCAGCAGCCCCTGGACTGGTTTTGAGACCCAGTACTTC.

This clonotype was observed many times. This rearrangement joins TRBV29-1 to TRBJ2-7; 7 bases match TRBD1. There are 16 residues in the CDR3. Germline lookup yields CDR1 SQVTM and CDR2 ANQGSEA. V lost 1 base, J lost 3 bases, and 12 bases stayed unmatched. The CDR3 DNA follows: TGCAGCGTTGAAGGGTTTCCCGGGACAGCCGACTACGAGCAGTACTTC. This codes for CSVEGFPGTADYEQYF.

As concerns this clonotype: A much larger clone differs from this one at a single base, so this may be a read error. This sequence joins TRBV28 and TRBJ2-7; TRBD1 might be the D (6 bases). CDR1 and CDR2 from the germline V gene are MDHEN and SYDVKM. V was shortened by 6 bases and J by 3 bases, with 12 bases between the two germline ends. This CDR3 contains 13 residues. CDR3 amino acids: CASRPDSRYEQYF. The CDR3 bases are TGTGCCAGCAGACCGGACAGCCGCTACGAGCAGTACTTC.

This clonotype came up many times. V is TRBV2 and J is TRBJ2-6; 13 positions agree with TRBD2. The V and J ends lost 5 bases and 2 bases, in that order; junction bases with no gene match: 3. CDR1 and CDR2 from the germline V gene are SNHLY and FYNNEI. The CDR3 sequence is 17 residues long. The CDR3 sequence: CASSRLAGGAGANVLTF. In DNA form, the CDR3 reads TGTGCCAGCAGTAGACTAGCGGGGGGTGCTGGGGCCAACGTCCTGACTTTC.